This note documents a single T cell receptor beta chain sequence. The target antigen is unknown. The data were taken from a study of shared clonotypes between healthy human individuals. Donors included only healthy HIV-negative adults lacking recent acute infections or vaccinations. General study results and limits: Read depth was anticipated to influence clonotype sharing among donors. Generation probability values for non-shared clonotypes were lower than those for clonotypes shared by all four donors.

TCRdb's table, derived via immunoSEQ multiplex PCR, lists solely in-frame clones and lacks some. The sample lists roughly 1.4 million clones, approximately 98.5% occurring once. Per the germline V gene, CDR1 is SGHTA and CDR2 is FQGNSA. V was clipped by 4 bases and J by 4 bases; unmatched bases: 5. The CDR3 spans 15 residues. J is TRBJ1-2 and V is TRBV7-2; 11 bases map to TRBD1. The sequencing input was naive CD4+ T cells sorted from blood. Sample subset: CD45RA+ positively selected. The TCR was taken from a man aged 30 to 39 in good health. The CDR3 bases are TGTGCCAGCAGCTCCGGACAGGGGGCTATCTATGGCTACACCTTC. Its translation is CASSSGQGAIYGYTF.